These 20 T cell receptor beta chains originate from one sample sequenced in a study of blood T cells in healthy people across ages. Through a sample-barcoded 5' primer and a J-beta primer mix, a second PCR was run for roughly 6 to 12 cycles. One entry per CDR3 protein, called by TCRdb with MiXCR from the 5' RACE reads. The sample lists 700,000 or so distinct CDR3 sequences; 20% to 25% were seen once. The sequencing sample was made of blood. The receptors were sampled from a man between 65 and 85 years old in good health.

The chain links TRBV6-1 to TRBJ2-3; D may be TRBD1 or TRBD2 (5 bases each). The CDR3 has 15 residues. Deletions cut 0 bases from V and 4 bases from J, with 11 bases between. Per germline, CDR1 MNHNS and CDR2 SASEGT. DNA for the CDR3: TGTGCCAGCAGTGAAGCACAGGTGGGGGCAGATACGCAGTATTTT. It translates to CASSEAQVGADTQYF.

CDR3 protein: CASSPGTPRETQYF. Here the CDR3 DNA reads TGTGCCAGCAGCCCAGGGACCCCCCGGGAGACCCAGTACTTC. The chain couples TRBV5-5 to TRBJ2-5, with D possibly being TRBD1 or TRBD2 (5 bases each). V was trimmed by 4 bases and J by 5 bases, leaving 15 bases between them. The CDR3 loop spans 14 amino acids. Germline CDR1 and CDR2: SGHKS and YYEKEE (reference sequence).

This clonotype was picked up many times. The gene calls are TRBV28 and TRBJ1-2, with D perhaps TRBD1 (6 bases). This CDR3 is 14 amino acids long. Germline lookup yields CDR1 MDHEN and CDR2 SYDVKM. Trimming pared 5 bases from V and 4 bases from J, leaving 14 bases between. The CDR3 coding sequence is TGTGCCAGCAGTATCACTCCGGACAGCTATGGCTACACCTTC. It is translated as CASSITPDSYGYTF.

This clonotype was seen a handful of times. V is TRBV6-5 and J is TRBJ2-3; D call uncertain. Trimming pared 7 bases from V and 2 bases from J, leaving 10 bases between. The CDR3 totals 13 residues. Looked up from germline, CDR1 is MNHEY and CDR2 is SVGAGI. The CDR3 here is CASMDTNTDTQYF. The CDR3 DNA sequence: TGTGCCAGCATGGATACTAACACAGATACGCAGTATTTT.

This clonotype showed up just a few times. The chain recombines TRBV6-6 with TRBJ1-1; weak D call: TRBD1 (6 bases). CDR1 is MNHNY and CDR2 is SVGAGI in the germline V gene (reference sequence). The CDR3 has 15 residues. V dropped 7 bases and J dropped 0 bases, with 15 bases sitting between them. DNA for the CDR3: TGTGCCAGCATCGAGGGGGGGGCGTTGAACACTGAAGCTTTCTTT. This gives the protein CASIEGGALNTEAFF.

CDR3 nucleotide sequence: TGTGCCAGCAGCCAAAGGGGGGCCGGCGATACGCAGTATTTT. Its protein is CASSQRGAGDTQYF. The gene calls are TRBV3-1 and TRBJ2-3, with D possibly being TRBD1 or TRBD2 (6 bases each). Trimming removed 2 bases from V and 6 bases from J, with 12 bases in between. Looked up from germline, CDR1 is LGHDT and CDR2 is YNNKEL (reference sequence). CDR3 length equals 14 residues.

This clonotype was seen just once. The chain couples TRBV11-2 to TRBJ1-4; TRBD1 is a possible D gene (6 bases). This CDR3 comprises 16 residues. Trimming removed 4 bases at V and 3 bases at J, with 15 bases between. In germline, CDR1 is SGHAT, CDR2 FQNNGV. CDR3 protein: CASSSAQGRPNEKLFF. Here the CDR3 DNA reads TGTGCCAGCAGCTCAGCCCAGGGGCGTCCTAATGAAAAACTGTTTTTT.

The chain uses TRBV20-1 and TRBJ1-6, with D hard to call. The germline CDR1 and CDR2 sequences are DFQATT and SNEGSKA (reference sequence). This CDR3 comprises 15 residues. The V and J ends lost 3 bases and 8 bases respectively, with 17 bases between them. This CDR3 reads CSASQPGGWDSPLHF. CDR3 sequence (DNA): TGCAGTGCTAGCCAACCCGGTGGGTGGGATTCACCCCTCCACTTT.

CDR3 protein: CASSYEGTGVNEQFF. DNA of the CDR3: TGTGCCAGCAGTTACGAGGGGACAGGGGTCAATGAGCAGTTCTTC. V usage is TRBV6-5 and J usage is TRBJ2-1, with 10 bases matching TRBD1. The germline CDR1 and CDR2 sequences are MNHEY and SVGAGI. This CDR3 region has 15 residues. The J segment lost 6 bases and the V segment lost 2 bases, leaving 4 bases of the junction unmatched.

The chain combines TRBV3-1 with TRBJ2-1; the D call may be TRBD1 or TRBD2 (5 bases each). The assigned J gene may be wrong: the sequence end matches TRBJ2-5 better. The CDR3 is 16 amino acids. The germline V gene encodes CDR1 LGHDT and CDR2 YNNKEL (reference sequence). As DNA, the CDR3 is TGTGCCAGCAGCCAAGATCGAGCGAGGGGCCAAGAGACCCAGTACTTC. It encodes CASSQDRARGQETQYF.

This clonotype was observed many times. The chain uses TRBV7-3 and TRBJ2-2; the D is unclear. Germline CDR1 SGHTA, CDR2 FQGTGA. With 3 bases removed from V and 0 bases from J, the gap between germline ends came to 2 bases. There are 13 residues in the CDR3. CDR3 DNA: TGTGCCAGCAGCTTTTCGAACACCGGGGAGCTGTTTTTT. Its protein is CASSFSNTGELFF.

This chain joins TRBV29-1 and TRBJ2-7, with 9 positions matching TRBD1. The CDR3 is 12 amino acids. Germline CDR1 and CDR2: SQVTM and ANQGSEA. V dropped 7 bases and J dropped 8; count of bases not matched to a gene: 9. The CDR3 reads CSAEGTGRQQYF. The CDR3 DNA sequence: TGCAGCGCGGAGGGGACAGGGAGACAGCAGTACTTC.

This clonotype has just a few counts. CDR3 loop: CASSPQTVVTNEKLFF. The CDR3 DNA is TGTGCCAGCTCACCCCAGACAGTGGTTACTAATGAAAAACTGTTTTTT. V and J are TRBV18 and TRBJ1-4, with D possibly TRBD1 on 5 matching bases. V lost 3 bases and J 2 bases, leaving 13 bases between the germline ends. The CDR3 contains 16 residues. Germline V gene data show CDR1 as KGHSH and CDR2 as LQKENI.

The chain joins TRBV6-6 to TRBJ2-6; D is undetermined. Deletions cut 2 bases from V and 9 bases from J, with 5 bases between. Germline values: CDR1 MNHNY, CDR2 SVGAGI (reference sequence). The CDR3 runs 12 residues. CDR3 nucleotides: TGTGCCAGCAGTTACCCAAACAACGTCCTGACTTTC. This sequence encodes CASSYPNNVLTF.

The chain has TRBV10-2 and TRBJ2-3; D unresolved. This CDR3 comprises 16 residues. From germline, CDR1 is WSHSY and CDR2 SAAADI. V shed 0 bases and J shed 0 bases, with 10 bases lying between them. In nucleotides, the CDR3 is TGCGCCAGCAGTGAGTCCTCCTTCTTTAGCACAGATACGCAGTATTTT. It yields the protein CASSESSFFSTDTQYF.

The V call is TRBV24-1, the J call TRBJ2-1; D is perhaps TRBD1 (6 bases). The CDR3 has 16 amino acids. Germline assignment: CDR1 KGHDR and CDR2 SFDVKD. Trimming left V 4 bases short and J 3 bases short, with 15 bases between. Written as DNA, the CDR3 is TGTGCCACCAGTGACCCCGGTACAGGGTTCTACAATGAGCAGTTCTTC. It encodes CATSDPGTGFYNEQFF.

V and J are TRBV18 and TRBJ1-2; no reliable D call. The germline V gene has CDR1 KGHSH and CDR2 LQKENI. The CDR3 is 16 residues long. The V end was cut by 0 bases, the J end by 2 bases, with 13 bases between. CDR3 amino acids: CASSPPSTLVNYGYTF. Written as DNA, the CDR3 is TGTGCCAGCTCACCACCGTCGACATTAGTAAACTATGGCTACACCTTC. Together with reference TRBV18 and TRBJ1-2, the CDR3 gives the full variable domain: NAGVMQNPRHLVRRRGQEARLRCSPMKGHSHVYWYRQLPEEGLKFMVYLQKENIIDESGMPKERFSAEFPKEGPSILRIQQVVRGDSAAYFCASSPPSTLVNYGYTFGSGTRLTVV.

This clonotype was seen more than once but under ten times. The V gene is TRBV12-3 or TRBV12-4, the J gene TRBJ1-2; 7 nucleotides match TRBD1. The CDR3 runs to 15 residues. J gave up 4 bases and V 6 bases, and 11 bases lay outside the gene matches. The CDR3 here is CASSYPGRGTYGYTF. CDR3 nucleotides: TGTGCCAGCAGCTACCCCGGCAGGGGGACCTATGGCTACACCTTC.

This chain uses TRBV19 with TRBJ1-2, with 9 bases lining up with TRBD1. The V segment lost 8 bases and the J segment 4 bases; nucleotides outside the gene matches: 11. CDR1 LNHDA and CDR2 SQIVND come from the germline V gene (reference sequence). The CDR3 has 15 amino acids. The CDR3 bases are TGTGCCAGTCGTCCCGGAGACAGGGGGGGCTATGGCTACACCTTC. Its protein is CASRPGDRGGYGYTF.

This clonotype was recorded many times. V usage is TRBV20-1 and J usage is TRBJ1-1; D is unclear. The V and J ends lost 6 bases and 1 base respectively, with 9 bases between them. The CDR3 sequence is 12 residues long. Germline CDR1 reads DFQATT; CDR2 reads SNEGSKA (reference sequence). The CDR3 nucleotides read TGCAGTGCCCAAAGACAGAACACTGAAGCTTTCTTT. This encodes CSAQRQNTEAFF.